The source of this TCR beta chain is a study of T cells in Graves' hyperthyroidism and ophthalmopathy (dated by TCRdb to between 2019 and 2020). Looking at the study overall: Peripheral blood samples were taken at initial diagnosis, before any treatment was given. A discovery cohort of about 100 patients, about 40 with Graves' ophthalmopathy and approximately 57 with stable Graves' hyperthyroidism, was used to find distinguishing TCR V-J signatures. Prospective prediction of ophthalmopathy was tested in an independent validation cohort of under 20 hyperthyroidism patients and some 17 patients who later progressed to ophthalmopathy. The approximately 97 discovery patients were randomly divided into training and test sets at a 7:3 ratio. The study also compared thyroid tissue and blood T-cell repertoires from a handful of Graves' hyperthyroidism patients. After blood sampling, hyperthyroidism patients were treated with methimazole at a starting dose of 30 mg daily, and ophthalmopathy patients were treated with high-dose intravenous methylprednisolone. According to the paper, TCR Vbeta CDR3 sequencing was carried out on some 140 peripheral blood samples, which came from more than 40 ophthalmopathy, under 85 hyperthyroidism and approximately 17 progressor patients. On the study overall, not on this receptor specifically: Sample size was not statistically predetermined, and investigators were not blinded to group allocation. Most expanded thyroid clonotypes (frequency above 0.001) were also found in blood, which suggests that blood repertoires may mirror thyroid immune responses. During validation, the model predicted progression to ophthalmopathy a median of approximately six months ahead of onset, with almost 71% sensitivity and 72.22% specificity. In cross-validation, a model built on a 13 V-J signature told ophthalmopathy apart from stable hyperthyroidism with approximately 90% sensitivity and approximately 81% specificity, and in testing the same model reached 80%/75%.

This clonotype was detected many times. It lacks a known antigen. Qualities for individual bases were not recorded, and no much larger clone is one base off. CDR1 MNHEY and CDR2 SVGAGI were looked up in the germline V gene. The junction shows trimming of 0 bases on V and 3 bases on J, plus 11 bases between the germline ends. The CDR3 has 15 amino acids, counting the end cysteine and phenylalanine. The DNA shown is the 45-base CDR3, in frame from base 1. The TCR beta CDR3 regions were amplified from RNA transcripts. For the first round of RT-PCR on the TCR CDR3, the HTBI primer set was used together with the Qiagen OneStep RT-PCR kit. Libraries were constructed in a second round of multiplex PCR, after which size selection and purification were performed. The libraries were sequenced on an Illumina HiSeq2000 using paired-end 100 bp reads. The study's processing was this. Raw data were processed with SOAPnuke, discarding reads with adapters, uncalled bases, mean Phred below 15, or no exact constant-primer or identifier match. COPE v1.2.5 was used to merge the high-quality paired reads, and each unique nucleotide sequence was defined as a clonotype. MiTCR v1.1 was used to align the clonotypes against IMGT TRBV, TRBD and TRBJ reference segments. The analysis included only V-J combinations with a frequency above 0.0001, which together covered 99% to 99.2% of the repertoires. The TCS score was defined as F50 (clonal expansion) divided by E x V (chaos), with BLOSUM62-based TCRdist calculated between CDR3 peptides within each V-J. Welch's t-statistics and random forest reduced around 510 V-J features to under 15, which were used in a naive Bayes classifier (R e1071). In-frame beta chains were kept once TCRdb had trimmed the public reads at Q25 with fastp and called clones with MiXCR. All rows with the same CDR3 protein become a single entry with the most common DNA and genes. The V and J calls shown here were made by TCRdb, not taken from the authors' results. Across this sample there are around 500,000 distinct CDR3 sequences, with around an eighth seen only once. Around 17% of the sample lies in the top ten.

Stable Graves' hyperthyroidism was defined as no progression to ophthalmopathy during 18 months of follow-up. Hyperthyroidism patients were newly diagnosed, had a disease duration of under 2 months, and were aged 18 to 65 years. Exclusion was applied to patients with uncontrolled infections, other autoimmune diseases, pregnancy or lactation. Diagnoses were based on clinical symptoms, serum thyroxine and TRAb, thyroid ultrasound and orbital computed tomography. Ficoll-Paque density gradient centrifugation was used to isolate PBMCs from around 10 ml of fresh peripheral blood. Total RNA was extracted using Trizol reagent, and RNA quality was assessed on an Agilent 2100 Bioanalyzer.

The sample comprised blood. This chain is built from TRBV6-5 and TRBJ1-1; the D gene is not confidently resolved. This TCR derives from a woman between 18 and 29 years old with Graves' hyperthyroidism. The sequence in DNA is TGTGCCAGCAGTTACTCGTTCCGGGTCGACACTGAAGCTTTCTTT. Its protein product is CASSYSFRVDTEAFF.